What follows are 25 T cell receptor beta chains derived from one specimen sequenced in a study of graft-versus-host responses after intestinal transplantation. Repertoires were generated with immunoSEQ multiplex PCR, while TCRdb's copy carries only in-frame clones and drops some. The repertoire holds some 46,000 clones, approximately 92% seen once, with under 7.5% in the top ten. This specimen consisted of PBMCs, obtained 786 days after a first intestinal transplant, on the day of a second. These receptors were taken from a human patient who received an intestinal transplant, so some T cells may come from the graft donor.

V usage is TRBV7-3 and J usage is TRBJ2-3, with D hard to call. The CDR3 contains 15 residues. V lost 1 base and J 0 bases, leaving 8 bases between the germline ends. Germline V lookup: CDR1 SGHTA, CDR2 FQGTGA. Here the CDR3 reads CASSLIGTSTDTQYF. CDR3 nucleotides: TGTGCCAGCAGCTTAATCGGAACCAGCACAGATACGCAGTATTTT.

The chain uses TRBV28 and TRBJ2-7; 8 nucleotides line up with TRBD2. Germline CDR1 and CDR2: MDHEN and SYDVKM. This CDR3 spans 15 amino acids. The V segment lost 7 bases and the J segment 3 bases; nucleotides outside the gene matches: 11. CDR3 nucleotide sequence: TGTGCCAGCACTGGCGGGGGGACACTTGGCTACGAGCAGTACTTC. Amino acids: CASTGGGTLGYEQYF.

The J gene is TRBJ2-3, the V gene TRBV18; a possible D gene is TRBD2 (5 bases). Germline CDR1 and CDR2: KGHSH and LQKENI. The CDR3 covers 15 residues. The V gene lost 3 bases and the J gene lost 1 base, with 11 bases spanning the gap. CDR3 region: CASSPRSSGTDTQYF. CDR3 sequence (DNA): TGTGCCAGCTCACCCCGGAGTAGCGGCACAGATACGCAGTATTTT.

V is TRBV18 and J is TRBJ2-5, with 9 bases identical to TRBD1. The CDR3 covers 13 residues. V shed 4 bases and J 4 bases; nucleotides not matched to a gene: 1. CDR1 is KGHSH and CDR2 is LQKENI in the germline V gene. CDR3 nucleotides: TGTGCCAGCTCACAGACAGGGGGAGAGACCCAGTACTTC. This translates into CASSQTGGETQYF. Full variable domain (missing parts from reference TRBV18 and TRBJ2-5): NAGVMQNPRHLVRRRGQEARLRCSPMKGHSHVYWYRQLPEEGLKFMVYLQKENIIDESGMPKERFSAEFPKEGPSILRIQQVVRGDSAAYFCASSQTGGETQYFGPGTRLLVL.

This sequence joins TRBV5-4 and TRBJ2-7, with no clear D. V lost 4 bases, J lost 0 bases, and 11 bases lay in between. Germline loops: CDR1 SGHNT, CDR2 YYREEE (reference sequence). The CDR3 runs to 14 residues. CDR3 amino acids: CASSLTASSYEQYF. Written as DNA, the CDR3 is TGTGCCAGCAGCCTGACCGCGTCCTCCTACGAGCAGTACTTC.

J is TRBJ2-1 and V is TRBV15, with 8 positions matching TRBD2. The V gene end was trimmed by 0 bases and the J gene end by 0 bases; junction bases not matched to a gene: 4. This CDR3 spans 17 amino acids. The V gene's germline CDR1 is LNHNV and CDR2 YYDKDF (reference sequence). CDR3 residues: CATSRDLGTSSYNEQFF. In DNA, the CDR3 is TGTGCCACCAGCAGAGATTTGGGGACTAGCTCCTACAATGAGCAGTTCTTC.

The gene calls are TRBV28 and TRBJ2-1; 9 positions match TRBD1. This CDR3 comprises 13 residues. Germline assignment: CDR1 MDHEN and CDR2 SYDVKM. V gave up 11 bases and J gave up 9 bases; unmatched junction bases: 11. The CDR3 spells CALKGGQGGEQFF. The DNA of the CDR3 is TGTGCCTTAAAAGGGGGACAGGGTGGTGAGCAGTTCTTC.

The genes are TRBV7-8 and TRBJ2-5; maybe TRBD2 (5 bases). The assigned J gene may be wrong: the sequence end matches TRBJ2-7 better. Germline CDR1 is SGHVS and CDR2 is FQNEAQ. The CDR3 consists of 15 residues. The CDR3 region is CASSPTGIRAYEQYF. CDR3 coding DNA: TGTGCCAGCAGCCCAACCGGGATTAGGGCCTACGAGCAGTACTTC.

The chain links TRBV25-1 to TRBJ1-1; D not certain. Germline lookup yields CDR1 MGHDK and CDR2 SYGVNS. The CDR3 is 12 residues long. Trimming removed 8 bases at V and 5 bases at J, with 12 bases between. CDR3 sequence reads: CASGGGRTEAFF. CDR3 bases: TGTGCCAGCGGCGGAGGCAGGACTGAAGCTTTCTTT.

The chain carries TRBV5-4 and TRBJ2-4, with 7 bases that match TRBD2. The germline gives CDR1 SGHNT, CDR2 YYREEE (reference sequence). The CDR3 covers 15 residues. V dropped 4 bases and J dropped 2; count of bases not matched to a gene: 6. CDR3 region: CASSQRGVTKNIQYF. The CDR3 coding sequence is TGTGCCAGCAGCCAACGGGGGGTGACCAAAAACATTCAGTACTTC.

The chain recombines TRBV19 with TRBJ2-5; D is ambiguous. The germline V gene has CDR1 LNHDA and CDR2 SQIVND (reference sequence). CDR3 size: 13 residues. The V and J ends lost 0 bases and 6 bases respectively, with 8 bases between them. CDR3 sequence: CASSIEDGKTQYF. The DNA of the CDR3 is TGTGCCAGTAGTATAGAGGACGGAAAGACCCAGTACTTC.

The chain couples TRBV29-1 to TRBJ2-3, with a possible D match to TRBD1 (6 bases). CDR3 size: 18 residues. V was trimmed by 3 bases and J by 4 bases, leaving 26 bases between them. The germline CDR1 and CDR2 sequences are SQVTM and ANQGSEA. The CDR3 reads CSVDPRTVRSTESDTQYF. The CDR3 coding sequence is TGCAGCGTTGATCCCCGGACAGTTCGAAGCACAGAGTCAGATACGCAGTATTTT.

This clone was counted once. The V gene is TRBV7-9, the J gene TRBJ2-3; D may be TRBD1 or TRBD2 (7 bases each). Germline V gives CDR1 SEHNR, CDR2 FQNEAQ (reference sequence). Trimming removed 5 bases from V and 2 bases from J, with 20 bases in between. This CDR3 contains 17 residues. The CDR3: CASSQGGGTPYTDTQYF. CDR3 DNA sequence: TGTGCCAGCAGCCAGGGAGGGGGCACCCCATACACAGATACGCAGTATTTT.

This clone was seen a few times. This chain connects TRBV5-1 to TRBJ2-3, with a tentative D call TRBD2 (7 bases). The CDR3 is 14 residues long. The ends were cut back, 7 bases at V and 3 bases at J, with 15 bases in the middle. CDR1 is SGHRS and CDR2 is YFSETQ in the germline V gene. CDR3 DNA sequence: TGCGCCAGCGGGAGGGGGTCGGAAACAGATACGCAGTATTTT. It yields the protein CASGRGSETDTQYF.

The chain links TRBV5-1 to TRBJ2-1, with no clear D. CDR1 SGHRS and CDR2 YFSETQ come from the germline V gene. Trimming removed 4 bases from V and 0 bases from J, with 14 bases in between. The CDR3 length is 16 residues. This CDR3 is CASSHRSWSSYNEQFF. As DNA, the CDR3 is TGCGCCAGCAGCCACAGATCCTGGAGCTCCTACAATGAGCAGTTCTTC.

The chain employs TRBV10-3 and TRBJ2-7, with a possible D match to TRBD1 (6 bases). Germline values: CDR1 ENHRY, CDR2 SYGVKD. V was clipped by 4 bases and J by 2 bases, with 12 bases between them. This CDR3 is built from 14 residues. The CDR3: CAISGVKGAYEQYF. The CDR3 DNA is TGTGCCATCAGTGGTGTAAAGGGGGCCTACGAGCAGTACTTC.

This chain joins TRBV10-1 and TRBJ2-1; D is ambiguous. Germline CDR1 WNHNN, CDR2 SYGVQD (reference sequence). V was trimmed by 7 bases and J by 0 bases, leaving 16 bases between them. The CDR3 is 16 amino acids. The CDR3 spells CASTGSPGSSYNEQFF. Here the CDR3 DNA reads TGCGCCAGCACGGGTTCTCCAGGCAGCTCCTACAATGAGCAGTTCTTC.

The CDR3: CASSPPQGTGPSYEQYF. DNA for the CDR3: TGTGCCAGCAGCCCCCCCCAGGGGACAGGGCCTTCCTACGAGCAGTACTTC. The V call is TRBV4-2, the J call TRBJ2-7; TRBD1 aligns across 9 bases. The CDR3 is 17 amino acids. J gave up 1 base and V 4 bases, and 11 bases lay outside the gene matches. Germline CDR1 is LGHNA and CDR2 is YNFKEQ.

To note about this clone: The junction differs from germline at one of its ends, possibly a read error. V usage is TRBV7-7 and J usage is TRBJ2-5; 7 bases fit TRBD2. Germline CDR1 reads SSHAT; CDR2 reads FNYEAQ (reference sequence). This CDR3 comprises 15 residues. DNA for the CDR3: TGTGCTAGCAGCTTAGGTGGGGGGGATTCAGAGACCCAGTACTTC. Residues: CASSLGGGDSETQYF.

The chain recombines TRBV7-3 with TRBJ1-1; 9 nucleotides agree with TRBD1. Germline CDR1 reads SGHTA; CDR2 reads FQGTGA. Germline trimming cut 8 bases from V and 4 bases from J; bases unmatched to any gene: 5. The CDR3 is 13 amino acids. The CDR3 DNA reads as TGTGCCAGCGCGACAGGGGGTACCACTGAAGCTTTCTTT. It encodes CASATGGTTEAFF.

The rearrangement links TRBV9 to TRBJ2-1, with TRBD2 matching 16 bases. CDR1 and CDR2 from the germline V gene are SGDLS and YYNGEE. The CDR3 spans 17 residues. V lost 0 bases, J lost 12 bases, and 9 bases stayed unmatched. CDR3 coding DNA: TGTGCCAGCAGCGTAGAAGGGGGGGGACTAGCGGGAGGGACGCAGTTCTTC. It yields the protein CASSVEGGGLAGGTQFF.

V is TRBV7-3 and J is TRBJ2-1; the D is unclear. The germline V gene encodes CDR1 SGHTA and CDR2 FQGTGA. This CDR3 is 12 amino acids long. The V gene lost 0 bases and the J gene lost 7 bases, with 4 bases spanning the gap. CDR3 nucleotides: TGTGCCAGCAGCTTAACGGGGAATGAGCAGTTCTTC. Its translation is CASSLTGNEQFF.

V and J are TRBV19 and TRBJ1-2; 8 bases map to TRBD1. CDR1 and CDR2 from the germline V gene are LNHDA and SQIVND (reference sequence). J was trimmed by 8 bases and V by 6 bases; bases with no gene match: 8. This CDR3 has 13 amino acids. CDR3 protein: CASSRTGQKGYTF. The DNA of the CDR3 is TGTGCCAGTAGCAGGACAGGGCAAAAGGGCTACACCTTC.

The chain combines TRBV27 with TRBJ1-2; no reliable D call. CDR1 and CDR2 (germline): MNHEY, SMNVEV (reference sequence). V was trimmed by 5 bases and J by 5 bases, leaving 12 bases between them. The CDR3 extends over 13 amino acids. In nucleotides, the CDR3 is TGTGCCAGCAGTCCAGCCAACCCTTATGGCTACACCTTC. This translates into CASSPANPYGYTF.

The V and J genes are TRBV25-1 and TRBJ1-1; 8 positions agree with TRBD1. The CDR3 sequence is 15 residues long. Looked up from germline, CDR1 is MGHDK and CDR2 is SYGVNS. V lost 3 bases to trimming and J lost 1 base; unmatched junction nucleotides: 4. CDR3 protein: CASSEPGQGNTEAFF. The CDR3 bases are TGTGCCAGCAGTGAGCCCGGACAGGGGAACACTGAAGCTTTCTTT. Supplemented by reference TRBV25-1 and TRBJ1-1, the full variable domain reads EADIYQTPRYLVIGTGKKITLECSQTMGHDKMYWYQQDPGMELHLIHYSYGVNSTEKGDLSSESTVSRIRTEHFPLTLESARPSHTSQYLCASSEPGQGNTEAFFGQGTRLTVV.